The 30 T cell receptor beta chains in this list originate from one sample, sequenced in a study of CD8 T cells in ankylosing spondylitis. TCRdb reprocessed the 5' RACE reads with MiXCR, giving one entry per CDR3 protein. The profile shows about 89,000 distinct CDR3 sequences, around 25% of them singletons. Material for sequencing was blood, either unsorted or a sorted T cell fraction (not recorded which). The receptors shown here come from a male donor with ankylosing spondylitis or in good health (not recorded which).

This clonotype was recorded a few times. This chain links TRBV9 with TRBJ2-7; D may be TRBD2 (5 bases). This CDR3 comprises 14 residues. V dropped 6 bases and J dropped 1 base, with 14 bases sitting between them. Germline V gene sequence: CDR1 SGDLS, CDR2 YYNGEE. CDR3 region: CASNRGGGSYEQYF. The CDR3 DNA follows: TGTGCCAGCAACCGGGGTGGTGGATCCTACGAGCAGTACTTC.

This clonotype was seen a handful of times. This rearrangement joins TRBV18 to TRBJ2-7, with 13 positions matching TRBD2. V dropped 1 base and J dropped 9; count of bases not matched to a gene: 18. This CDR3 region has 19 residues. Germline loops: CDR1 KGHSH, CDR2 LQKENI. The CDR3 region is CASSPLGTRGTSGTSAQYF. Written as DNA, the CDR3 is TGTGCCAGCTCACCACTCGGGACACGCGGGACTAGCGGGACCTCGGCGCAGTACTTC.

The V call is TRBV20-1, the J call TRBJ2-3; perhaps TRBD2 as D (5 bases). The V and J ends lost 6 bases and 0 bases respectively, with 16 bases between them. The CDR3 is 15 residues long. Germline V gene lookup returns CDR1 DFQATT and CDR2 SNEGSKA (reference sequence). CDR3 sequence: CSAPQQRFSTDTQYF. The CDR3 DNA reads TGCAGTGCCCCCCAACAGCGGTTTAGCACAGATACGCAGTATTTT.

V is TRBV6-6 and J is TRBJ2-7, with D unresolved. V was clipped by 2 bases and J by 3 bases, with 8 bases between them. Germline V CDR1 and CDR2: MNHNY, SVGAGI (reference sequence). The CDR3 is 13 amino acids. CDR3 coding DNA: TGTGCCAGCAGTTACGGGGAAGGCTACGAGCAGTACGTC. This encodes CASSYGEGYEQYV.

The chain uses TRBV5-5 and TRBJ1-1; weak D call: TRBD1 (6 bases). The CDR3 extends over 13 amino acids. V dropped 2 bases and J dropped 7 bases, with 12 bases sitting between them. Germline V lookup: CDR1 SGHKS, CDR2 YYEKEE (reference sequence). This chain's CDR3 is CASSFRPGDEAFF. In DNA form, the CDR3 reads TGTGCCAGCAGCTTTCGACCAGGGGATGAAGCTTTCTTT.

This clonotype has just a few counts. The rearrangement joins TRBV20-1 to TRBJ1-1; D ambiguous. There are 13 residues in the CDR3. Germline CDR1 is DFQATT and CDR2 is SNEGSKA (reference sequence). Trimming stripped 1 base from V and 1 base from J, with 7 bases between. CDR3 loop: CSARVNWNTEAFF. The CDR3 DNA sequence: TGCAGTGCTAGAGTCAACTGGAACACTGAAGCTTTCTTT.

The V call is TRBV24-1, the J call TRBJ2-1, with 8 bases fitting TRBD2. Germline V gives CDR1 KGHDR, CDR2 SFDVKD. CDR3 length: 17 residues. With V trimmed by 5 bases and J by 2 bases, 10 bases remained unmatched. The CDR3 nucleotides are TGTGCCACCAGTGTCCCCGGGGGGGGGCTGGCCTACAATGAGCAGTTCTTC. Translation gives CATSVPGGGLAYNEQFF.

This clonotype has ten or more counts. CDR3 residues: CSARGGAKNEQFF. In DNA, the CDR3 is TGCAGCGCCCGCGGGGGGGCCAAAAATGAGCAGTTCTTC. The chain joins TRBV20-1 to TRBJ2-1; 9 bases map to TRBD2. This CDR3 is 13 amino acids long. Germline loops: CDR1 DFQATT, CDR2 SNEGSKA (reference sequence).

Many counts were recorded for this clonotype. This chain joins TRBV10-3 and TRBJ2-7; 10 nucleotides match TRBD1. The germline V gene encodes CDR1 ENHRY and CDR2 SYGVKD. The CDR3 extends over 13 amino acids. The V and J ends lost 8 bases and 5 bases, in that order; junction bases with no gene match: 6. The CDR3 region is CAIRDRGDDEQYV. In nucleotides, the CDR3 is TGTGCCATCCGGGACAGGGGAGATGACGAGCAGTACGTC.

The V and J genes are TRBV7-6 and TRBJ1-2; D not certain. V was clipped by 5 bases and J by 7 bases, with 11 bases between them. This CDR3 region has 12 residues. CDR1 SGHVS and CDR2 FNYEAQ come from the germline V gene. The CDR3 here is CASSPPESGYTF. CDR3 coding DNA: TGTGCCAGCAGCCCCCCAGAGAGTGGCTACACCTTC.

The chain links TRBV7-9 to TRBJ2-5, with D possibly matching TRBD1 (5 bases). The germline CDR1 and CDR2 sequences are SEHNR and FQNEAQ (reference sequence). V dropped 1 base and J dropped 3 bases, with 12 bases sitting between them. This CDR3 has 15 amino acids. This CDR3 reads CASSLVGREKETQYF. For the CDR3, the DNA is TGTGCCAGCAGCTTAGTTGGCAGGGAAAAAGAGACCCAGTACTTC. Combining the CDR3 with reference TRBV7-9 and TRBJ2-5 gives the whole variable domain DTGVSQNPRHKITKRGQNVTFRCDPISEHNRLYWYRQTLGQGPEFLTYFQNEAQLEKSRLLSDRFSAERPKGSFSTLEIQRTEQGDSAMYLCASSLVGREKETQYFGPGTRLLVL.

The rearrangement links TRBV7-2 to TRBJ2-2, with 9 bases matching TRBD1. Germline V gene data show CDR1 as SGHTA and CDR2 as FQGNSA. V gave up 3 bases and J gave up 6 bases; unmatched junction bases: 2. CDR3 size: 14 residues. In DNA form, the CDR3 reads TGTGCCAGCAGCTTGGGACAGGGAGCCGGGGAGCTGTTTTTT. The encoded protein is CASSLGQGAGELFF.

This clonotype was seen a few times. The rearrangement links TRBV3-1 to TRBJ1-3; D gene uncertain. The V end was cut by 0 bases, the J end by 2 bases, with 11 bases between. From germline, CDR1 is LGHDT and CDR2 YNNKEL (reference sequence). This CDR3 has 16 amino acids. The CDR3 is CASSQEGYRPGNTIYF. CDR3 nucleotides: TGTGCCAGCAGCCAAGAAGGGTATCGGCCTGGAAACACCATATATTTT.

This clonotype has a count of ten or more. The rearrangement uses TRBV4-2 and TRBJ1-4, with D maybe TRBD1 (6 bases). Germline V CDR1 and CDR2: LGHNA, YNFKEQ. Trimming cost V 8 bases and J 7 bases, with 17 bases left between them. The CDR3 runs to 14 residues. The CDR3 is CASASQGSSEKLFF. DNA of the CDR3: TGTGCCAGCGCCTCACAGGGAAGTAGTGAAAAACTGTTTTTT.

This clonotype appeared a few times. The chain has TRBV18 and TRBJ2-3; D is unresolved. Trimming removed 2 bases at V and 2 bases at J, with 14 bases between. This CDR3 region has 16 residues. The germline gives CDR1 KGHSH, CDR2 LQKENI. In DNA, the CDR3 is TGTGCCAGCTCACCAGCAATGTCAGACCACACAGATACGCAGTATTTT. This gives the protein CASSPAMSDHTDTQYF.

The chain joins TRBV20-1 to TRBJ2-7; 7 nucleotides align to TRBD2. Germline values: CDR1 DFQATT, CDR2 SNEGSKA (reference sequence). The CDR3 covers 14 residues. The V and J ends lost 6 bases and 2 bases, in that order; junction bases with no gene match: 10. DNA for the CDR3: TGCAGTGCGAGAAGAAGCGGGATCACCTACGAGCAGTACTTC. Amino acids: CSARRSGITYEQYF.

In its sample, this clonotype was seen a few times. The CDR3 coding sequence is TGTGCCAGCAGGTGGGAGCGGACTGAAGCTTTCTTT. Translating it yields CASRWERTEAFF. The gene calls are TRBV6-6 and TRBJ1-1; D remains unclear. CDR1 and CDR2 (germline): MNHNY, SVGAGI (reference sequence). Trimming shortened V by 6 bases and J by 5 bases, and 10 bases separated the two germline ends. The CDR3 has 12 amino acids.

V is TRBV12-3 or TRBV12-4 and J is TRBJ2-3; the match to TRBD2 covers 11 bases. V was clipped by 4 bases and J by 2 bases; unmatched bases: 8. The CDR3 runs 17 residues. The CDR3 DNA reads TGTGCCAGCAGTTCCGCTCTAGCGGGAGGACTCACAGATACGCAGTATTTT. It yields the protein CASSSALAGGLTDTQYF.

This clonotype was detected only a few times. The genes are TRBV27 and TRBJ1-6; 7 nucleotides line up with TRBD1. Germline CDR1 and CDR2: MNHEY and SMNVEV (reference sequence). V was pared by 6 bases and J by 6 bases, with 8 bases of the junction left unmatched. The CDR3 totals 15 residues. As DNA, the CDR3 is TGTGCCAGCAGACGCTCGGGACAGATTAATTCACCCCTCCACTTT. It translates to CASRRSGQINSPLHF.

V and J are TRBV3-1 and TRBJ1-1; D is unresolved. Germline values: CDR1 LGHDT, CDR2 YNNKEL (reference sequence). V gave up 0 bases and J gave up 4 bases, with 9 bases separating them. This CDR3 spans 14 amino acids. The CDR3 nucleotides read TGTGCCAGCAGCCAAGAGTTGGGTGGCACTGAAGCTTTCTTT. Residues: CASSQELGGTEAFF.

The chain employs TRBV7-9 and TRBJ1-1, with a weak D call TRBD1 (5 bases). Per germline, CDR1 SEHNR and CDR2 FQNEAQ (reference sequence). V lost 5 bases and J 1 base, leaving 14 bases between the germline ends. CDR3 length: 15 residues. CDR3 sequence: CASSPRGQPNTEAFF. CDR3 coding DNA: TGTGCCAGCAGCCCAAGGGGCCAACCGAACACTGAAGCTTTCTTT.

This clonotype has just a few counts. The CDR3 protein is CASSPRPLDTQYF. CDR3 bases: TGTGCCAGCAGCCCCCGGCCCCTAGATACGCAGTATTTT. J is TRBJ2-3 and V is TRBV7-2; D gene uncertain. Trimming took 5 bases from V and 5 from J, leaving 11 bases between them. CDR3 length: 13 amino acids. The germline CDR1 and CDR2 sequences are SGHTA and FQGNSA.

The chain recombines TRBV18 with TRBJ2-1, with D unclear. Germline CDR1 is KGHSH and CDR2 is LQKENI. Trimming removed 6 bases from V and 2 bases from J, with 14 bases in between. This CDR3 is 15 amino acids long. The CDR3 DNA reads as TGTGCCAGCTCGGACGGAGAGCGCCCCTACAATGAGCAGTTCTTC. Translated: CASSDGERPYNEQFF.

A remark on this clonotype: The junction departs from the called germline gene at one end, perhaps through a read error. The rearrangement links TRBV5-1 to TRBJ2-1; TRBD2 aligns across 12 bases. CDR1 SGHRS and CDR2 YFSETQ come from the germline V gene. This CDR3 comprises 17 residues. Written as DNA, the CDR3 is TGCGCCAGCAGCTCCGAGACTAGCGGGAGCGCTTACAATGAGCTGTTCTTC. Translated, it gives CASSSETSGSAYNELFF.

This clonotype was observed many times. The CDR3 sequence: CASSRGRGYTF. CDR3 DNA: TGTGCCAGCAGCCGAGGGAGAGGCTACACCTTC. The chain links TRBV3-1 to TRBJ1-2; no clear D gene. In germline, CDR1 is LGHDT, CDR2 YNNKEL (reference sequence). There are 11 residues in the CDR3. The ends were cut back, 4 bases at V and 8 bases at J, with 8 bases in the middle.

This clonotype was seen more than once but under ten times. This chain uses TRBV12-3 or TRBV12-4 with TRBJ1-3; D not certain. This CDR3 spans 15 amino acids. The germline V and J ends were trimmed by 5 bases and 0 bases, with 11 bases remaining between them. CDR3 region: CASSPPGSSGNTIYF. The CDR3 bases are TGTGCCAGCAGTCCTCCCGGTAGCTCTGGAAACACCATATATTTT.

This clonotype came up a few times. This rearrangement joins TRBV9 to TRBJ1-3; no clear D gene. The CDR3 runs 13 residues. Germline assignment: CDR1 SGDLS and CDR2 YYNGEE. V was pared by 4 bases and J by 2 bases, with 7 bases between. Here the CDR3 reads CASSPPTGNTIYF. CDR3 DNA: TGTGCCAGCAGCCCCCCTACTGGAAACACCATATATTTT.

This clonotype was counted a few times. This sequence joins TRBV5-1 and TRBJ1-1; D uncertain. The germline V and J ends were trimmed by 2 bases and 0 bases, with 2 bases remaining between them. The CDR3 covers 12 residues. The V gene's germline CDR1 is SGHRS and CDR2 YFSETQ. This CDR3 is CASSFMNTEAFF. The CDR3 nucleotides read TGCGCCAGCAGCTTTATGAACACTGAAGCTTTCTTT.

CDR3 in amino acids: CASSLYRGLYNEQFF. The CDR3 DNA sequence: TGTGCCAGCAGTTTATACAGGGGGCTCTACAATGAGCAGTTCTTC. The chain is built from TRBV27 and TRBJ2-1; 9 nucleotides align to TRBD1. There are 15 residues in the CDR3. CDR1 and CDR2 from the germline V gene are MNHEY and SMNVEV (reference sequence). Losses at the gene ends were 1 base for V and 3 bases for J; bases not matched to a gene: 1.

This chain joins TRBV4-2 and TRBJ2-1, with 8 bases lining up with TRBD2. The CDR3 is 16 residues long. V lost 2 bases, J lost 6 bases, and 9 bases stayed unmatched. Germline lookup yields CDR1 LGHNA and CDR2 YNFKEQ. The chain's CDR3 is CASSQTGGRAGNEQFF. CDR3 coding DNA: TGTGCCAGCAGCCAAACGGGGGGGAGGGCCGGCAATGAGCAGTTCTTC.